Following are 3 T cell receptor beta chains from one sample sequenced in a study of blood T cell repertoires in COVID-19. TCRdb's table, derived via immunoSEQ multiplex PCR, lists solely in-frame clones and lacks some. The repertoire holds fewer than 120,000 clones, with roughly 91% as singletons. The sample was peripheral blood. The receptors derive from a woman in her forties or fifties with acute or convalescent COVID-19.

This chain uses TRBV6-2 or TRBV6-3 with TRBJ2-4, with D uncertain. The CDR3 consists of 14 residues. Germline loops: CDR1 MNHEY, CDR2 SVGEGT. The V end lost 5 bases, the J end lost 4 bases, and 12 bases lay between the germline ends. CDR3 sequence reads: CASSLSPMKNIQYF. The CDR3 bases are TGTGCCAGCAGTCTAAGCCCGATGAAAAACATTCAGTACTTC.

This clone was detected once. The CDR3 DNA is TGCGCCAGCAGCTTGTTCGGGACAGGGTCAGATACGCAGTATTTT. Its translation: CASSLFGTGSDTQYF. The V gene is TRBV5-1, the J gene TRBJ2-3; TRBD1 agrees at 9 bases. This CDR3 has 15 residues. From germline, CDR1 is SGHRS and CDR2 YFSETQ. J lost 4 bases, V lost 1 base, and 4 bases had no gene match.

This chain connects TRBV6-6 to TRBJ1-2, with 8 bases matching TRBD1. CDR1 MNHNY and CDR2 SVGAGI come from the germline V gene (reference sequence). The V segment lost 0 bases and the J segment 7 bases; nucleotides outside the gene matches: 7. This CDR3 has 15 residues. The CDR3: CASSYSTQGAIGYTF. As DNA, the CDR3 is TGTGCCAGCAGTTACTCGACGCAGGGGGCAATTGGCTACACCTTC.